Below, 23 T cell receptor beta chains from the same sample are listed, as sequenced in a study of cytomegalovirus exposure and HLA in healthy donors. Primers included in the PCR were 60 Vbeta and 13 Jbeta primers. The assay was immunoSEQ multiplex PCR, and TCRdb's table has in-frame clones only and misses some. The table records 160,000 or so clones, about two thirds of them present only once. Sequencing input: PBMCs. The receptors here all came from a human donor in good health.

The CDR3 spells CSAPHGGVQETQYF. The CDR3 coding sequence is TGCAGCGCCCCCCACGGCGGGGTACAAGAGACCCAGTACTTC. The J gene is TRBJ2-5, the V gene TRBV29-1; TRBD2 might be the D (6 bases). The V and J ends lost 7 bases and 2 bases respectively, with 17 bases between them. Germline V gene lookup returns CDR1 SQVTM and CDR2 ANQGSEA. The CDR3 runs to 14 residues.

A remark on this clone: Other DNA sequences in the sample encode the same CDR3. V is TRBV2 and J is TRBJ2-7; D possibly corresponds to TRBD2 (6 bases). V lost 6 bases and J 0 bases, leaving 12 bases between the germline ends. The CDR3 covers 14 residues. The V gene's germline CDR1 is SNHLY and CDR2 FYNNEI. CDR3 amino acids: CASSAGSLSYEQYF. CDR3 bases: TGTGCCAGCAGCGCGGGGTCCCTCTCCTACGAGCAGTACTTC.

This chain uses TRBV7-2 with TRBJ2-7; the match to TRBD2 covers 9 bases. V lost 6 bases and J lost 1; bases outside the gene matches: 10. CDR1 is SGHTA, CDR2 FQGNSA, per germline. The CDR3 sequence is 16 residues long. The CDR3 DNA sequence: TGTGCCAGCAGACCCGGTCGGCTAGCGGGGTCCTACGAGCAGTACTTC. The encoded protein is CASRPGRLAGSYEQYF.

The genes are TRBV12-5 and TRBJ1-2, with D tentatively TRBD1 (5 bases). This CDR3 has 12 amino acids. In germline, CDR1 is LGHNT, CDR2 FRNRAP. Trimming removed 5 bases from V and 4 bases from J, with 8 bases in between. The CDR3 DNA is TGTGCTAGTGGTCTGGACACCTATGGCTACACCTTC. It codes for CASGLDTYGYTF. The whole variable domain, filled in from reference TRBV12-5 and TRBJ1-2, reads DARVTQTPRHKVTEMGQEVTMRCQPILGHNTVFWYRQTMMQGLELLAYFRNRAPLDDSGMPKDRFSAEMPDATLATLKIQPSEPRDSAVYFCASGLDTYGYTFGSGTRLTVV.

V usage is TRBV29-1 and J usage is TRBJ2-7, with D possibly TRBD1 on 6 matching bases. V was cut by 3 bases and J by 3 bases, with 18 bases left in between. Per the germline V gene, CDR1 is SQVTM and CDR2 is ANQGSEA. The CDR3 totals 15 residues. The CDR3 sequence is CSVEPTDEDSYEQYF. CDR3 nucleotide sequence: TGCAGCGTTGAGCCCACGGACGAGGACAGCTACGAGCAGTACTTC.

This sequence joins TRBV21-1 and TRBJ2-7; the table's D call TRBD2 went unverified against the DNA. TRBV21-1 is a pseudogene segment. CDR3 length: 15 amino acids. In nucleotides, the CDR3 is TGTGCCAGCAGCAAAGAGGGAGCGCCTGGCTACGAGCAGTACTTC. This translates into CASSKEGAPGYEQYF.

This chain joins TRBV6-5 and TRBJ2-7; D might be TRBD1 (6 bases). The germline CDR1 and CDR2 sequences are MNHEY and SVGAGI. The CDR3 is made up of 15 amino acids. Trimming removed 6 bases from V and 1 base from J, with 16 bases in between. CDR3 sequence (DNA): TGTGCCAGCAGAGACCAAACCAGGGGATCCTACGAGCAGTACTTC. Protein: CASRDQTRGSYEQYF.

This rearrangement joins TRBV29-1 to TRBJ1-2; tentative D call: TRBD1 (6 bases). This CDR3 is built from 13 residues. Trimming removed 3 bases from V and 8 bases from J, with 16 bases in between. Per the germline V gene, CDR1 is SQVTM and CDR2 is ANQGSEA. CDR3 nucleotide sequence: TGCAGCGTTGAGTTGGTATGGGGGCACGGCTACACCTTC. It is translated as CSVELVWGHGYTF.

The CDR3 is CASSAKRTGVGTEAFF. CDR3 coding DNA: TGTGCCAGCAGCGCCAAGAGAACAGGGGTGGGTACTGAAGCTTTCTTT. The chain links TRBV9 to TRBJ1-1; 7 bases agree with TRBD1. The junction had 13 bases not matched to a gene; V was cut back by 3 bases and J by 5 bases. This CDR3 spans 16 amino acids. Per germline, CDR1 SGDLS and CDR2 YYNGEE.

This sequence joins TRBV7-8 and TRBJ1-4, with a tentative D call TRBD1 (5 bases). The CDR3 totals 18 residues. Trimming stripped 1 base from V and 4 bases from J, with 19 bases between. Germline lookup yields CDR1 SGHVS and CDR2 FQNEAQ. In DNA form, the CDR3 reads TGTGCCAGCAGCTTAGGTGGGGGGTCTGTGGGGCATAATGAAAAACTGTTTTTT. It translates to CASSLGGGSVGHNEKLFF.

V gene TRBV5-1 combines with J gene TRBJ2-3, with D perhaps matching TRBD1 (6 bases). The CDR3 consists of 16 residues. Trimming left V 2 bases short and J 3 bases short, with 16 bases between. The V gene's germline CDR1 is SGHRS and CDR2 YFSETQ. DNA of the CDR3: TGCGCCAGCAGCTTCGGACAGCCCAGAGGAACAGATACGCAGTATTTT. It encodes CASSFGQPRGTDTQYF.

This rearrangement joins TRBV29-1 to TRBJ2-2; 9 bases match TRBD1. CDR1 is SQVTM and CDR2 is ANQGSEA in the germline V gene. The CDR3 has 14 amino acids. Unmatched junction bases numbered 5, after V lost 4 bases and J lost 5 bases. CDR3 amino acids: CSVGVGQGTGELFF. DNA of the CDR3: TGCAGCGTTGGGGTGGGACAGGGAACCGGGGAGCTGTTTTTT.

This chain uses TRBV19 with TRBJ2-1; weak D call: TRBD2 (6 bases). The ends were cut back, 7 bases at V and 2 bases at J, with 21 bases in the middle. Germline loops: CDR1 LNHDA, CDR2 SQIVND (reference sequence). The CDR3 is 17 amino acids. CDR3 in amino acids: CASTERASDPTYNEQFF. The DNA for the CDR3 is TGTGCCAGTACTGAGAGGGCTAGCGATCCTACCTACAATGAGCAGTTCTTC.

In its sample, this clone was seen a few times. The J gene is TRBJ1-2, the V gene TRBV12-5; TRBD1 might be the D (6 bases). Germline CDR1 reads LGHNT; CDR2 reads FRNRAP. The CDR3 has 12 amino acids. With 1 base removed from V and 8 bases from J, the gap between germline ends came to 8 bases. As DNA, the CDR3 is TGTGCTAGTGGTTTGGACAGGGCGGGCTACACCTTC. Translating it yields CASGLDRAGYTF.

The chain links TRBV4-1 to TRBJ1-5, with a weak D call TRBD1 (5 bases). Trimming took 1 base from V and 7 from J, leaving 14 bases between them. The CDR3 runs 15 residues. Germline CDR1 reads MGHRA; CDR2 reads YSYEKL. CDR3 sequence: CASSQGPGGSQPQHF. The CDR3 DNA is TGCGCCAGCAGCCAAGGCCCCGGGGGGAGCCAGCCCCAGCATTTT.

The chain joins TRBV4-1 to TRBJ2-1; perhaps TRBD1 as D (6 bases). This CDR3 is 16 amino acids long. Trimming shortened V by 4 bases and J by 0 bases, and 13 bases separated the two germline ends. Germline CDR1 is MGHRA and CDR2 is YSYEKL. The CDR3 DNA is TGCGCCAGCAGCCGGACAACAGGGTTCTCCTACAATGAGCAGTTCTTC. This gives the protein CASSRTTGFSYNEQFF.

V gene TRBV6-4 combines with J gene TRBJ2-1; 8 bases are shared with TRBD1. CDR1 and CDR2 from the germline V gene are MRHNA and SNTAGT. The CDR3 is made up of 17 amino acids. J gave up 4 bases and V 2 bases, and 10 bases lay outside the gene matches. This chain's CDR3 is CASSDRGQGSVYNEQFF. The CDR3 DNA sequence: TGTGCCAGCAGTGACCGAGGACAGGGATCGGTTTACAATGAGCAGTTCTTC.

The chain's CDR3 is CASSTTGTKDTQYF. Here the CDR3 DNA reads TGTGCCAGTAGTACAACCGGGACAAAAGATACGCAGTATTTT. The chain couples TRBV19 to TRBJ2-3; maybe TRBD1 (6 bases). Germline V CDR1 and CDR2: LNHDA, SQIVND (reference sequence). The CDR3 runs 14 residues. With 4 bases removed from V and 5 bases from J, the gap between germline ends came to 13 bases.

In DNA form, the CDR3 reads TGTGCCAGCAGTGACCTCCACCGGGACACAGTCTACGAGCAGTACTTC. Translated: CASSDLHRDTVYEQYF. This chain uses TRBV6-1 with TRBJ2-7; D is possibly TRBD1 (6 bases). The CDR3 covers 16 residues. Trimming took off 3 bases at V and 3 bases at J, with 18 bases between the two ends. Germline V CDR1 and CDR2: MNHNS, SASEGT.

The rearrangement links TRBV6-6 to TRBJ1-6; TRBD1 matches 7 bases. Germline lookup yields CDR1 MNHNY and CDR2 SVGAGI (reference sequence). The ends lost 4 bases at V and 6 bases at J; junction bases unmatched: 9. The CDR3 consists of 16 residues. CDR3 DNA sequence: TGTGCCAGCAGTTCCGGACAGGCTCCCTTTAATTCACCCCTCCACTTT. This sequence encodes CASSSGQAPFNSPLHF.

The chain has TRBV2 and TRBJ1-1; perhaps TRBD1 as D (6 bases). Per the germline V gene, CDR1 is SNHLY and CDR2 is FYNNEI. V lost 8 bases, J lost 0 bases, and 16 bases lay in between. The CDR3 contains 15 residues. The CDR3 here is CASLLGQSLNTEAFF. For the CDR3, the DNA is TGTGCCAGCCTATTAGGACAGAGTTTGAACACTGAAGCTTTCTTT.

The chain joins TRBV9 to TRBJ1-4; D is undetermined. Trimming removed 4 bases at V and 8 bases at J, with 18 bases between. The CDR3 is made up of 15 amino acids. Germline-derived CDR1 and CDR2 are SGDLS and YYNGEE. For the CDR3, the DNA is TGTGCCAGCAGCTCCCGGACTGGCGAGGGAGAAAAACTGTTTTTT. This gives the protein CASSSRTGEGEKLFF.

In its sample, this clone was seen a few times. The CDR3 DNA follows: TGTGCCAGCAGTGTTTCCACAGGGGGCCTCTATGGCTACACCTTC. Translation: CASSVSTGGLYGYTF. V gene TRBV2 combines with J gene TRBJ1-2; the match to TRBD1 covers 9 bases. The ends lost 4 bases at V and 4 bases at J; junction bases unmatched: 7. The germline CDR1 and CDR2 sequences are SNHLY and FYNNEI. This CDR3 spans 15 amino acids.